The rows below give T cell receptor beta chains drawn from one sample of a study of cytomegalovirus exposure and HLA in healthy donors. Clones were sequenced by immunoSEQ multiplex PCR, and TCRdb holds only the in-frame ones, with some missing. The sample holds around 190,000 clones, roughly four fifths seen once. Input material: PBMCs. Source of these receptors: a man aged 18 to 30 in good health and CMV-seronegative. Both conserved end residues are part of each CDR3. The order of the fields is V gene, J gene, D gene, clone size, CDR3 length, CDR3 protein, CDR3 DNA. The D gene is left open where the match is weak. Size tells how often a clone was seen (once, few, many) or the class of an expanded clone, and some rows leave it out.

TRBV18	TRBJ1-1	-	few	15	CASSLTQGGDTEAFF	TGTGCCAGCTCACTTACACAGGGAGGGGATACTGAAGCTTTCTTT
TRBV5-1	TRBJ1-4	-	once	16	CASSLGVDRLGEKLFF	TGCGCCAGCAGCTTAGGGGTTGACAGGTTGGGTGAAAAACTGTTTTTT
TRBV2	TRBJ1-1	-	-	15	CASSVSTRMNTEAFF	TGTGCCAGCAGTGTGTCGACAAGGATGAACACTGAAGCTTTCTTT
TRBV19	TRBJ2-1	TRBD2	-	16	CASSILSGGAENEQFF	TGTGCCAGTAGTATTTTAAGCGGGGGGGCGGAGAATGAGCAGTTCTTC
TRBV6-5	TRBJ2-2	-	-	14	CASYRSGITGELFF	TGTGCCAGCTACAGGTCAGGGATCACCGGGGAGCTGTTTTTT
TRBV6-5	TRBJ2-2	TRBD1	once	15	CASSTDRAGTGELFF	TGTGCCAGCAGTACTGACAGGGCCGGCACCGGGGAGCTGTTTTTT
TRBV4-3	TRBJ1-1	-	-	15	CASSQETGYGTEAFF	TGCGCCAGCAGCCAAGAAACAGGATACGGCACTGAAGCTTTCTTT
TRBV25-1	TRBJ2-5	-	once	11	CASSDSRTQYF	TGTGCCAGCAGTGATAGTAGGACCCAGTACTTC
TRBV28	TRBJ2-7	TRBD2	-	16	CASSKRGLAGGNEQYF	TGTGCCAGCAGTAAAAGAGGGCTAGCGGGAGGAAACGAGCAGTACTTC
TRBV18	TRBJ2-5	-	-	12	CASSPDSETQYF	TGTGCCAGCTCACCCGACTCGGAGACCCAGTACTTC
TRBV27	TRBJ2-5	TRBD2	-	17	CASSLFGGLAGKETQYF	TGTGCCAGCAGTTTATTCGGCGGACTAGCGGGAAAAGAGACCCAGTACTTC
TRBV14	TRBJ2-5	-	-	15	CASSTRLRAQETQYF	TGTGCCAGCAGCACCCGCCTCAGGGCCCAAGAGACCCAGTACTTC
TRBV7-9	TRBJ2-1	TRBD2	-	15	CASSLDIAGEREQFF	TGTGCCAGCAGCTTAGATATAGCGGGGGAACGGGAGCAGTTCTTC
TRBV6-5	TRBJ1-1	TRBD1	-	16	CASSYGGQGLNTEAFF	TGTGCCAGCAGTTATGGGGGACAGGGGTTGAACACTGAAGCTTTCTTT
TRBV7-9	TRBJ1-1	-	-	14	CASSRGGAGTEAFF	TGTGCCAGCAGCCGAGGGGGGGCCGGCACTGAAGCTTTCTTT
TRBV5-5	TRBJ2-7	TRBD1	-	15	CASSLTPGGAYEQYF	TGTGCCAGCAGCTTGACCCCAGGGGGAGCCTACGAGCAGTACTTC
TRBV5-4	TRBJ2-7	TRBD1	-	15	CASSFPGTGTGEQYF	TGTGCCAGCAGCTTCCCCGGGACAGGGACAGGCGAGCAGTACTTC
TRBV5-1	TRBJ2-1	-	once	11	CASSSDRKQFF	TGCGCCAGCAGCTCGGACAGAAAGCAGTTCTTC
TRBV4-2	TRBJ2-1	TRBD2	-	13	CASSQETSGGPFF	TGTGCCAGCAGCCAAGAGACTAGCGGGGGCCCTTTCTTC
TRBV6-6	TRBJ2-7	-	-	14	CASSYSRTSAEQYF	TGTGCCAGCAGTTACTCTCGGACTTCCGCCGAGCAGTACTTC
TRBV6-5	TRBJ1-1	-	-	15	CASRARLSRSTEAFF	TGTGCCAGTCGCGCGAGGCTATCAAGGAGCACTGAAGCTTTCTTT
TRBV6-1	TRBJ1-3	TRBD1	-	15	CASSATTGSGNTIYF	TGTGCCAGCAGTGCCACGACAGGGTCTGGAAACACCATATATTTT
TRBV18	TRBJ1-6	TRBD1	-	16	CASSAGQGVYNSPLHF	TGTGCCAGCTCCGCGGGACAGGGGGTCTATAATTCACCCCTCCACTTT
TRBV2	TRBJ1-5	-	-	14	CASSDGDKDQPQHF	TGTGCCAGCAGTGACGGGGATAAGGATCAGCCCCAGCATTTT
TRBV5-8	TRBJ2-5	TRBD1	-	16	CASSFLRGRARETQYF	TGTGCCAGCAGCTTCCTCAGGGGGCGGGCGAGAGAGACCCAGTACTTC
TRBV4-3	TRBJ2-1	-	-	17	CASSPSPTGSSYNEQFF	TGCGCCAGCAGCCCCTCCCCGACTGGGAGCTCCTACAATGAGCAGTTCTTC
TRBV28	TRBJ1-4	-	-	14	CATSTLDRPEELFF	TGTGCCACATCTACCCTCGACAGGCCCGAGGAACTGTTTTTT
TRBV9	TRBJ2-2	-	-	15	CASSFGVWDTGELFF	TGTGCCAGCAGCTTCGGGGTATGGGACACCGGGGAGCTGTTTTTT
TRBV5-1	TRBJ2-7	TRBD1	-	14	CASSLEGQLGEQYF	TGCGCCAGCAGCTTGGAGGGACAGCTGGGCGAGCAGTACTTC
TRBV21-1	TRBJ1-3	-	-	17	CASTPFEDSNSGNTIYF	TGTGCCAGCACCCCGTTTGAAGACAGCAACTCTGGAAACACCATATATTTT
TRBV6-1	TRBJ1-2	-	-	13	CASSEDSDGGYTF	TGTGCCAGCAGTGAAGATAGTGACGGGGGCTACACCTTC